This TCR beta chain comes out of a study of pediatric ulcerative colitis. As for the study in general: Disease was pancolitis in 7 or 8 and left-sided in two, histology-confirmed. Study conclusions and caveats: Rectal repertoires separated controls, mild-moderate and acute severe colitis. This repertoire reflects total lymphocytes rather than subpopulations like regulatory T cells.

As to this clone: Its antigen is as yet unknown.

The rectum was sampled with one to two pinch biopsies at colonoscopy. Deletions cut 0 bases from V and 5 bases from J, with 13 bases between. Germline V lookup: CDR1 SQVTM, CDR2 ANQGSEA. This CDR3 is 14 amino acids long. The assay was run at survey level. Method: immunoSEQ multiplex PCR; TCRdb's copy keeps in-frame clones and lacks some. Of roughly 25,000 clones in the sample, more than 65% were seen once. Input material: gut tissue. The source is a boy under 18 with severe ulcerative colitis. This sequence joins TRBV29-1 and TRBJ1-2; D possibly corresponds to TRBD1 (5 bases). The CDR3 spells CSVEDYRMGYGYTF. The CDR3 region has the DNA TGCAGCGTTGAAGACTACAGGATGGGGTATGGCTACACCTTC.